This TCR beta chain derives from a study of T cells after yellow fever vaccination. Findings and caveats of the study: Abundant clonotypes from the bulk population could contaminate FACS-sorted repertoires.

MiXCR, applied by TCRdb to the 5' RACE reads, yields one record per CDR3 protein. The sample lists 400,000 or so distinct CDR3 sequences, roughly a sixth seen once, with roughly a sixth in the top ten. This clonotype was seen a few times. Its antigen is unidentified. V dropped 4 bases and J dropped 0 bases, with 14 bases sitting between them. Per the germline V gene, CDR1 is MNHEY and CDR2 is SVGAGI. CDR3 length: 16 amino acids. The chain recombines TRBV6-5 with TRBJ2-3; TRBD1 might be the D (5 bases). The sequence was collected from a man between 18 and 29 years old who received the YFV17D yellow fever vaccine. The material was PBMCs, obtained before the yellow fever booster vaccination. The CDR3 DNA reads as TGTGCCAGCAGTTTTTCAGGGATAACTAGCACAGATACGCAGTATTTT. As protein: CASSFSGITSTDTQYF.